Here is one T cell receptor (beta chain) with its context. This clonotype showed up just a few times. Its antigen remains undetermined. The input lacks base qualities; no much larger clone sits a single base away. The data are from a study of post-analysis software for immune sequencing data (dated by TCRdb to the mid-2010s). Context from the whole study: Disease courses on record covered relapsing-remitting, secondary progressive and progressive-relapsing multiple sclerosis, though some patients had no subtype annotation. The patient repertoires were set against around eleven previously published healthy control repertoires from donors whose ages ranged from roughly 6 to 27 years. A subset of samples was prepared in parallel using single-end sample barcoding, then pooled and co-amplified after Illumina adapter ligation. The paper's findings and limits, for the study overall: Normalized Chao1 diversity was significantly lower in multiple sclerosis patients than controls, suggesting substantial peripheral T-cell clonal expansion. The control group was slightly older than the multiple sclerosis patient group. Patients showed significantly higher frequencies than controls for several TRBV segments, among them TRBV5-6, TRBV5-1 and TRBV20-1. Strong co-clustering of samples prepared in the same batch was shown by direct clustering with F measure, prompting a batch-effect correction.

From its cysteine to its phenylalanine, the CDR3 spans 14 amino acids. The sequence is cut down to CDR3 DNA, 42 bases in frame from base 1. Looking up the germline V gene (reference sequence) yields CDR1 DFQATT and CDR2 SNEGSKA. V and J are trimmed by 3 bases and 4 bases, and the gene matches miss 4 bases of the junction. Libraries were prepared through PCR. The reads were generated on an Illumina HiSeq 2500. To reduce PCR and sequencing biases, unique molecular identifiers were built into the TCR beta cDNA libraries. Per 1 to 10 million input T cells, approximately 500,000 cDNA molecules were obtained, such that each molecule approximated one T cell. The patient libraries were prepared and sequenced with the same protocol used for the earlier healthy control dataset. Within a given batch, samples were prepared together, multiplexed and sequenced on the same HiSeq lane. Regarding the original processing steps: Raw barcoded reads were processed with MIGEC, and single-read molecular identifier groups were discarded before consensus assembly and CDR3 extraction. Clonotype tables were post-analysed with VDJtools, and diversity was normalized by down-sampling all datasets to the smallest sample size. In repertoire overlap clustering, CDR3 amino acid sequences, but not nucleotide sequences, were matched to correct batch-related cross-sample contamination. TCRdb reprocessed the public reads (quality trimming at Q25 with fastp, clone calling with MiXCR) and kept in-frame beta chains. Every entry covers one CDR3 protein and lists the most common genes and DNA from its rows. The V and J calls reflect TCRdb's pipeline rather than the authors' work. This sample is represented by hundreds of thousands of distinct CDR3 sequences; around 37% of them were singletons. 13% of the sample is held by the ten biggest clonotypes.

To demonstrate the VDJtools post-analysis software, TCR beta repertoires were profiled from the peripheral blood of about a dozen young patients with multiple sclerosis. Multiple sclerosis patients were children and adolescents aged roughly 6 to 17 years. Specimen: blood. The sequence was collected from a girl aged 10 to 17 with multiple sclerosis. The chain links TRBV20-1 with TRBJ2-1, with 9 central nucleotides matching TRBD2. The nucleotide sequence is TGCAGTGCTAGGGGCCTAGCGGGGTACAATGAGCAGTTCTTC. Translation gives CSARGLAGYNEQFF.